These T cell receptor beta chains were read from a single sample in a study of radiotherapy plus CTLA-4 blockade in lung cancer. The data were produced by immunoSEQ multiplex PCR, yet TCRdb's version contains in-frame clones alone and is incomplete. The repertoire holds tens of thousands of clones, roughly 77% seen once, with about 9% in the top ten. Specimen: peripheral blood, collected from a patient treated with radiotherapy plus ipilimumab. Every receptor here comes from a human donor with non-small cell lung cancer who had a complete response to radiotherapy plus ipilimumab. Each CDR3 is given with its conserved first and last residue. The D gene is left open where the match is weak. The size of a clone is reported for some rows only, either as once, few or many, or as a class for expanded clones.

j_call,v_call,cdr3_length,d_call,clone_size,cdr3_aa,cdr3_nt
TRBJ2-3,TRBV9,16,NA,NA,CASSVAGGAVKDTQYF,TGTGCCAGCAGCGTAGCTGGTGGGGCAGTCAAAGATACGCAGTATTTT
TRBJ2-2,TRBV6-5,15,NA,once,CASSLDRSNTGELFF,TGTGCCAGCAGCCTGGACAGATCGAACACCGGGGAGCTGTTTTTT
TRBJ2-2,TRBV5-6,17,TRBD2,NA,CASSPVVAGGLIGELFF,TGTGCCAGCAGCCCTGTCGTGGCGGGGGGCTTGATCGGGGAGCTGTTTTTT
TRBJ1-5,TRBV6-1,14,TRBD1,NA,CASCPGTGGRPQHF,TGTGCCAGCTGCCCAGGGACAGGGGGACGGCCCCAGCATTTT
TRBJ1-1,TRBV29-1,14,NA,NA,CSVETGLANTEAFF,TGCAGCGTTGAAACAGGGTTGGCGAACACTGAAGCTTTCTTT
TRBJ2-1,TRBV18,16,TRBD1,NA,CASSAGTGGFTDEQFF,TGTGCCAGCTCGGCCGGGACAGGGGGTTTTACGGATGAGCAGTTCTTC
TRBJ2-5,TRBV6-5,15,TRBD1,NA,CASSRGQGATETQYF,TGTGCCAGCAGTCGTGGACAGGGGGCAACGGAGACCCAGTACTTC
TRBJ1-5,TRBV4-3,16,NA,NA,CASSQEAVGVGQPQHF,TGCGCCAGCAGCCAAGAAGCGGTCGGCGTCGGCCAGCCCCAGCATTTT
TRBJ1-3,TRBV28,17,TRBD1,NA,CASSSAHGTAYGNTIYF,TGTGCCAGCAGTTCCGCTCACGGGACAGCGTATGGAAACACCATATATTTT
TRBJ1-1,TRBV7-6,19,TRBD1,NA,CASSFATPPGGQENTEAFF,TGTGCCAGCAGCTTCGCGACCCCCCCGGGGGGACAGGAGAACACTGAAGCTTTCTTT
TRBJ1-1,TRBV29-1,15,NA,NA,CSVEAPRSLGTEAFF,TGCAGCGTTGAAGCCCCACGGTCCCTAGGCACTGAAGCTTTCTTT
TRBJ1-5,TRBV19,14,NA,NA,CASSIRSDSSQQHF,TGTGCCAGTAGTATTAGATCAGACTCCTCCCAGCAGCATTTT
TRBJ1-4,TRBV6-6,15,TRBD1,NA,CASTLGQGLNEKLFF,TGTGCCAGCACCTTAGGACAGGGTCTTAATGAAAAACTGTTTTTT
TRBJ2-3,TRBV19,16,TRBD2,NA,CASSLGTSFSTDTQYF,TGTGCCAGTAGCCTCGGGACTAGCTTCAGCACAGATACGCAGTATTTT
TRBJ2-1,TRBV25-1,15,NA,NA,CASSELEATYNEQFF,TGTGCCAGCAGTGAATTAGAGGCCACTTACAATGAGCAGTTCTTC
TRBJ2-1,TRBV4-1,15,NA,NA,CASSQDRGAYNEQFF,TGCGCCAGCAGCCAAGACAGGGGGGCCTACAATGAGCAGTTCTTC
TRBJ1-5,TRBV18,13,NA,NA,CASSPGMDQPQHF,TGTGCCAGCTCCCCCGGGATGGACCAGCCCCAGCATTTT
TRBJ2-3,TRBV18,18,TRBD1,NA,CASSPFPDRATSTDTQYF,TGTGCCAGCTCACCATTTCCCGACAGGGCCACTAGCACAGATACGCAGTATTTT
TRBJ2-3,TRBV10-2,11,NA,NA,CASSDRVAADF,TGCGCCAGCAGTGACCGGGTGGCTGCGGATTTT
TRBJ1-2,TRBV19,16,NA,once,CASSIDITDQFYGYTF,TGTGCCAGTAGTATAGATATAACAGACCAATTCTATGGCTACACCTTC
TRBJ1-2,TRBV19,13,TRBD1,NA,CASSWDRNYGYTF,TGTGCCAGTAGCTGGGACAGAAACTATGGCTACACCTTC
TRBJ1-4,TRBV19,15,NA,few,CASSNMGAAIGKLFF,TGTGCCAGTAGTAATATGGGGGCGGCGATTGGAAAACTGTTTTTT
TRBJ2-5,TRBV15,13,NA,NA,CATGRDPGETQYF,TGTGCCACCGGCAGAGATCCCGGAGAGACCCAGTACTTC
TRBJ2-1,TRBV29-1,17,TRBD2,NA,CSVGGAILAGVRNEQFF,TGCAGCGTTGGGGGCGCAATACTAGCGGGAGTTAGGAATGAGCAGTTCTTC
TRBJ2-1,TRBV27,17,NA,NA,CASSSNQGLSSYNEQFF,TGTGCCAGCAGTTCGAACCAGGGTTTAAGCTCCTACAATGAGCAGTTCTTC
TRBJ2-3,TRBV5-1,17,TRBD2,NA,CASSAGLAGSRTDTQYF,TGCGCCAGCAGCGCGGGACTAGCGGGTTCCCGCACAGATACGCAGTATTTT
TRBJ2-5,TRBV2,14,TRBD2,NA,CASTLLAVQETQYF,TGTGCCAGCACACTACTAGCGGTTCAAGAGACCCAGTACTTC